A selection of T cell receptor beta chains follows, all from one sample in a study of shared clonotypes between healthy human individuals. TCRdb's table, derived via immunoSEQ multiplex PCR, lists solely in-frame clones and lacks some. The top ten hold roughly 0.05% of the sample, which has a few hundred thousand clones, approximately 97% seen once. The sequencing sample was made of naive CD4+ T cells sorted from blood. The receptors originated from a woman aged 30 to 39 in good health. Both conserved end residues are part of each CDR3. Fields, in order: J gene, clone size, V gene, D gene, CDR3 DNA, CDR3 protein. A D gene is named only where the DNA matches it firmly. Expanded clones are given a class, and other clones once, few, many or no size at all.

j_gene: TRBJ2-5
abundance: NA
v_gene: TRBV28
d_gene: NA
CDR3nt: TGTGCCAGCACCCCGCCCGCGGCCCTGAGGACCCAGTACTTC
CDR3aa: CASTPPAALRTQYF

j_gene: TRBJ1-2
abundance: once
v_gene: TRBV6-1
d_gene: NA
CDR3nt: TGTGCCAGCAGTGAAGCAGTCACACCGTATGGCTACACCTTC
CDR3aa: CASSEAVTPYGYTF

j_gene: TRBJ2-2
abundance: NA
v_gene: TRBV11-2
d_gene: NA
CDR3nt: TGTGCCAGCAGCTTAGTCGGCCAAAACACCGGGGAGCTGTTTTTT
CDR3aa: CASSLVGQNTGELFF

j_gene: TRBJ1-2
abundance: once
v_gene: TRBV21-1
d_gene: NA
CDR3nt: TGTGCCAGCAGCAAAGAAGTACATCCTAAAACGGATCGCTACACCTTC
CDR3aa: CASSKEVHPKTDRYTF

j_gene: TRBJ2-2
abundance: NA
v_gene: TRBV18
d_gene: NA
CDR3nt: TGTGCCAGCTCGCCCGACCTGGACACCGGGGAGCTGTTTTTT
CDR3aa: CASSPDLDTGELFF

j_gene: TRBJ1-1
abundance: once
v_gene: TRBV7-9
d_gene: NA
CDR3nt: TGTGCCAGCAGCTTCGGGGTTACTGAAGCTTTCTTT
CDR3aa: CASSFGVTEAFF

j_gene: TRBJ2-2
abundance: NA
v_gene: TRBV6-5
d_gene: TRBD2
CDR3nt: TGTGCCAGCAGTTTTAGCGGGAGCGGAATCGGGGAGCTGTTTTTT
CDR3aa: CASSFSGSGIGELFF

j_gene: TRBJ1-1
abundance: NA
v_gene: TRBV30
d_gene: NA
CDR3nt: TGTGCCTGGAACCAACAGGGCAACACTGAAGCTTTCTTT
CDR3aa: CAWNQQGNTEAFF

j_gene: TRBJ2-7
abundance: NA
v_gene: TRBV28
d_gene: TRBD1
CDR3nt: TGTGCCAGCAGTTCCCCGGGACAGGCCTACGAGCAGTACTTC
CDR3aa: CASSSPGQAYEQYF

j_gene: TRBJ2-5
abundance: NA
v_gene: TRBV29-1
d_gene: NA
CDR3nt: TGCAGCGTTGCAGTCGGGCAGGGTCGCCAAGAGACCCAGTACTTC
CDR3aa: CSVAVGQGRQETQYF

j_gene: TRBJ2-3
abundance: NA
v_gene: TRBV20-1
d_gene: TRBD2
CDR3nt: TGCAGTGGCGGGAGGTTAGATACGCAGTATTTT
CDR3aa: CSGGRLDTQYF

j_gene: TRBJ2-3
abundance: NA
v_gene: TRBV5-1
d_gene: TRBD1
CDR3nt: TGCGCCAGCAGCCGGGGGACAGGATCTAGCACAGATACGCAGTATTTT
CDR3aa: CASSRGTGSSTDTQYF

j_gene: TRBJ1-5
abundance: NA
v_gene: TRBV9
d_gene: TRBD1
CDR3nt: TGTGCCAGCAGCGTTCCAGGACAGGGGGCTTACAGTCAGCCCCAGCATTTT
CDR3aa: CASSVPGQGAYSQPQHF

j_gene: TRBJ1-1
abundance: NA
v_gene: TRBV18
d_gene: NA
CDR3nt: TGTGCCAGCTCACCACGTTCGGAAAACACTGAAGCTTTCTTT
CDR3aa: CASSPRSENTEAFF

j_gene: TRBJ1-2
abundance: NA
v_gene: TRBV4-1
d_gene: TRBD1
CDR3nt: TGCGCCAGCTCCCTAGGACAGGGGGCGACCCATGATGGCTACACCTTC
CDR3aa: CASSLGQGATHDGYTF

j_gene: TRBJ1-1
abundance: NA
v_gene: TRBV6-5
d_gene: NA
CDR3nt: TGTGCCAGCAGGCGGACAGCTAGGGCGAACACTGAAGCTTTCTTT
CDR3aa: CASRRTARANTEAFF

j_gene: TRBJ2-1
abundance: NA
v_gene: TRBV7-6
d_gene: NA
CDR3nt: TGTGCCAGCAGCCGCGCCGCGGGCTTCGACAATGAGCAGTTCTTC
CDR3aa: CASSRAAGFDNEQFF

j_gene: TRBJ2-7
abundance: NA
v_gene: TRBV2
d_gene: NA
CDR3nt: TGTGCCAGCAGTCTCGACTCCTCGGGGCAGTACTTC
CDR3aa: CASSLDSSGQYF

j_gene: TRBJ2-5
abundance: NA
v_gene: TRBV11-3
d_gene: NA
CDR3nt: TGTGCCAGCAGCACCCAATGGGGGGGCTCACAAGAGACCCAGTACTTC
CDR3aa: CASSTQWGGSQETQYF

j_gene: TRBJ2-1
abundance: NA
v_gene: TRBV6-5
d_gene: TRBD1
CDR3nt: TGTGCCAGCAGTAACGACAGGGGAGCCTACAATGAGCAGTTCTTC
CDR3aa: CASSNDRGAYNEQFF

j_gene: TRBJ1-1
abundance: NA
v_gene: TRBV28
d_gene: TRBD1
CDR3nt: TGTGCCAGCAGTACGCGACCTCGGACAGGGCGCACTGAAGCTTTCTTT
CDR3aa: CASSTRPRTGRTEAFF

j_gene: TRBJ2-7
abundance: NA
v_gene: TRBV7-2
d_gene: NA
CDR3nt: TGTGCCAGCAGCTTAGTTCCAGGTTACTACGAGCAGTACTTC
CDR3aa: CASSLVPGYYEQYF

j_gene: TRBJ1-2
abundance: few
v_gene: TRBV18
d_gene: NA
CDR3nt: TGTGCCAGCTCACCAGGCCAGGGGAGTAACTATGGCTACACCTTC
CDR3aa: CASSPGQGSNYGYTF

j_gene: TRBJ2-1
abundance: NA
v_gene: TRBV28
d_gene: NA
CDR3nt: TGTGCCAGCGGGGGACTCATAGGTTACAATGAGCAGTTCTTC
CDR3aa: CASGGLIGYNEQFF

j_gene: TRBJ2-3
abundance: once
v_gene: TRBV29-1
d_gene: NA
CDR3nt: TGCAGCGTTAAACAGGGCACAGATACGCAGTATTTT
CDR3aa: CSVKQGTDTQYF

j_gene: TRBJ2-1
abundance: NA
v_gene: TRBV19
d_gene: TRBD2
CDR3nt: TGTGCCAGTAAAACTAGCGGGTACAATGAGCAGTTCTTC
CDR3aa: CASKTSGYNEQFF

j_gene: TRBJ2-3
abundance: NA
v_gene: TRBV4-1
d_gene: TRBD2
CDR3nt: TGCGCCAGCAGCCAAGACTGGGCGGGAGGGGGCACAGATACGCAGTATTTT
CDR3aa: CASSQDWAGGGTDTQYF

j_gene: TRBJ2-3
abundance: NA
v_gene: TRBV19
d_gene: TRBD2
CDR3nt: TGTGCCAGTAGTTCTGGGGACTACCGAACCACAGATACGCAGTATTTT
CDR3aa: CASSSGDYRTTDTQYF

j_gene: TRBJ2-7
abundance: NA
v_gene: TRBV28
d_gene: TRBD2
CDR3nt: TGTGCCAGCAGTTCGGCTCAGGCGGGGGATCACTACGAGCAGTACTTC
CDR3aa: CASSSAQAGDHYEQYF

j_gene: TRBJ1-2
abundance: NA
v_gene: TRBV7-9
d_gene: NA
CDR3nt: TGTGCCAGCATCAAATCCCAGGGGCTCGGCTATGGCTACACCTTC
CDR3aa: CASIKSQGLGYGYTF

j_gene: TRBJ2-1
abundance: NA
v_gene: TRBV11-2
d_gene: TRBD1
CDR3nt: TGTGCCAGCAGCTTAGTTTCAGGGGGCCTGAATGAGCAGTTCTTC
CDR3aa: CASSLVSGGLNEQFF

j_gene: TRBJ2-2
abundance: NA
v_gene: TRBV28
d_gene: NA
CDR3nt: TGTGCCAGCAGAGCCGGGGTCACCGGGGAGCTGTTTTTT
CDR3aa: CASRAGVTGELFF

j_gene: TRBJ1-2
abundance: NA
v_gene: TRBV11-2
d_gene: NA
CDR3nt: TGTGCCAGCAGCCCTATGGGAGATAACTATGGCTACACCTTC
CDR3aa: CASSPMGDNYGYTF

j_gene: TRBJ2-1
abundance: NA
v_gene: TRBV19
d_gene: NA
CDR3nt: TGTGCCAGTCGGCCGGGACCGAAACACAATGAGCAGTTCTTC
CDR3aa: CASRPGPKHNEQFF

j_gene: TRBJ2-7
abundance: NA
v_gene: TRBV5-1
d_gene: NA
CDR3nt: TGCGCCAGATACTCACGGCACTTC
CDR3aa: CARYSRHF

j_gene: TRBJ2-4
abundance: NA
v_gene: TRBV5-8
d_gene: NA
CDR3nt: TGTGCCAGCAGCTTGCTGCTAGCCAAAAACATTCAGTACTTC
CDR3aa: CASSLLLAKNIQYF

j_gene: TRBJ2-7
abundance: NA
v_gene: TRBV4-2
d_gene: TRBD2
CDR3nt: TGTGCCAGCAGCCAAAGAAGGTCTAGCGGGAGCAGCTCCTACGAGCAGTACTTC
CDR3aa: CASSQRRSSGSSSYEQYF

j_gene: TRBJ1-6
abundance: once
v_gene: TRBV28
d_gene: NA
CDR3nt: TGTGCCAGCAGTTCTGGAGTAAACACCCTCCACTTT
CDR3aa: CASSSGVNTLHF

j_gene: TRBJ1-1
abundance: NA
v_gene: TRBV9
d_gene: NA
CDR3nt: TGTGCCAGTAGCCCCACTGAAGCTTTCTTT
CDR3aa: CASSPTEAFF

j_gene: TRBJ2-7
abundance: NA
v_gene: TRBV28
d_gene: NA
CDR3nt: TGTGCCAGCAGTTTACGGACTCTACAGAGAAGGGAGCAGTACTTC
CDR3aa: CASSLRTLQRREQYF

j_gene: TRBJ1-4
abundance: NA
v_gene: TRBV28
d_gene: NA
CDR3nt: TGTGCCAGCAAGGACACAGGGAAAGGTGAAAAACTGTTTTTT
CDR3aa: CASKDTGKGEKLFF

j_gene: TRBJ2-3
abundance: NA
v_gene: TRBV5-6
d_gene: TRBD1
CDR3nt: TGTGCCAGCAGCTTACAGGGGGCTCTGACAGATACGCAGTATTTT
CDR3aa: CASSLQGALTDTQYF

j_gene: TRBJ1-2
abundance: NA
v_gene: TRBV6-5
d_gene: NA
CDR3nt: TGTGCCAGCAGTTACTCGGGGGGGGCTAACTATGGCTACACCTTC
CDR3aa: CASSYSGGANYGYTF

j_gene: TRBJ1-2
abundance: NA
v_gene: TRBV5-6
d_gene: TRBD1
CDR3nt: TGTGCCAGCAGCTTTCAGGGGGTTGTCTACACCTTC
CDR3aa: CASSFQGVVYTF

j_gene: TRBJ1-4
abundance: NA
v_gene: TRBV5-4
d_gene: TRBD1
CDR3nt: TGTGCCAGCAGCGGAGGACAGGGGCGGGATGAAAAACTGTTTTTT
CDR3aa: CASSGGQGRDEKLFF

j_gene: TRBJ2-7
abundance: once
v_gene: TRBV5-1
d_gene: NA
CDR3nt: TGCGCCAGCAGCTTGGCGTTAAAGGCGAGGATCTACGAGCAGTACTTC
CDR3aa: CASSLALKARIYEQYF

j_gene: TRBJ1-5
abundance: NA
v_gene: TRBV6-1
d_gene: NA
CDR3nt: TGTGCCAGCAATAACTGGAGCAATCAGCCCCAGCATTTT
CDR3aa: CASNNWSNQPQHF

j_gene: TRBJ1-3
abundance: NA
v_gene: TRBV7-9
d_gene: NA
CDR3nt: TGTGCCAGCAGCTTAACTGGAAACACCATATATTTT
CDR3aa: CASSLTGNTIYF

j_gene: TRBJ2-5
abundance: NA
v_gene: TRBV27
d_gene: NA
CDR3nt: TGTGCCAGCAGTTTAGTGGAGGGGGCCCAAGAGACCCAGTACTTC
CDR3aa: CASSLVEGAQETQYF

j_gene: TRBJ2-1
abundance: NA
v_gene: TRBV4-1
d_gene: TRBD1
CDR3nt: TGCGCCAGCAGCCAAGATAGGGGACAGGGGGGTTGGAATGAGCAGTTCTTC
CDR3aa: CASSQDRGQGGWNEQFF